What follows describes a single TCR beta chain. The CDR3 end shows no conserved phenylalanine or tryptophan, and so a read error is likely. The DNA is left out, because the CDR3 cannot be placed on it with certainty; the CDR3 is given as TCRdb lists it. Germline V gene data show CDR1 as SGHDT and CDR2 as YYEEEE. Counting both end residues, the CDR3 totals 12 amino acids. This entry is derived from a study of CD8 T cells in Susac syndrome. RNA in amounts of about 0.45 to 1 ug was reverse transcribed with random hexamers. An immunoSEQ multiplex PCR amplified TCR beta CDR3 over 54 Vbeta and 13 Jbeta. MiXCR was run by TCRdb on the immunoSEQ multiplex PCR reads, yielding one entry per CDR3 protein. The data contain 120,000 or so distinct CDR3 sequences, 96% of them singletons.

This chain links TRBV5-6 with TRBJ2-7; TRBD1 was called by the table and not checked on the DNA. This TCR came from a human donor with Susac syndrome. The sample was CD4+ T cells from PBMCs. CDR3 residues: CASSFGTGGLVL.